The T cell receptor (beta chain) under discussion was sequenced for a study of PD-1 blockade in classical Hodgkin lymphoma. The method was immunoSEQ multiplex PCR; TCRdb's version includes in-frame clones alone and lacks a portion of them. This repertoire shows about 24,000 clones, 60% to 85% found once; its top ten account for approximately 7.7%. Notes on this clone: The antigen is not known.

Each patient relapsed following autologous stem cell transplantation, and prior brentuximab vedotin exposure differed. Germline values: CDR1 SGHNT, CDR2 YENEEA. V lost 3 bases and J lost 4; bases outside the gene matches: 5. This CDR3 region has 17 residues. General study points: Compared with baseline, CD4+ but not CD8+ TCR diversity had risen significantly by C4D1. Why the repertoires differ is still unclear, perhaps disease activity or prior therapy. Whoever responded completely had baseline diversity much like that seen in newly diagnosed patients.

The V gene is TRBV11-3, the J gene TRBJ2-2; 13 bases fit TRBD2. Sequencing used peripheral blood mononuclear cells (PBMCs), obtained before the second cycle of nivolumab. This sequence originates from a human donor with classical Hodgkin lymphoma. This CDR3 is CASSLGLAGTGTGELFF. The CDR3, as DNA: TGTGCCAGCAGCTTGGGACTAGCGGGGACGGGCACCGGGGAGCTGTTTTTT.